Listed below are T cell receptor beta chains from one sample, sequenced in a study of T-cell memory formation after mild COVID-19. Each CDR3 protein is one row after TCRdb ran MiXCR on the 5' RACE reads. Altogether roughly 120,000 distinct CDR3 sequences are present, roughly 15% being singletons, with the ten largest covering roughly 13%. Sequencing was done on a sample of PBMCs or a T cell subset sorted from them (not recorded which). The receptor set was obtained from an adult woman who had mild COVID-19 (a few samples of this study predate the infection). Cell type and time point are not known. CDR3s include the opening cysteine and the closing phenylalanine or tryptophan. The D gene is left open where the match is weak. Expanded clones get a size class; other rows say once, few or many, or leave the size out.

CDR3 DNA: TGTGCCAGCAGCCCCACCCGGGGCACAGATACGCAGTATTTT; CDR3 protein: CASSPTRGTDTQYF; clone size: many; D gene: .; J gene: TRBJ2-3; V gene: TRBV7-8
CDR3 DNA: TGCGCCAGCAGCCCCGACAGGGTTTTTGGTGAAAAACTGTTTTTT; CDR3 protein: CASSPDRVFGEKLFF; clone size: .; D gene: TRBD1; J gene: TRBJ1-4; V gene: TRBV5-1
CDR3 DNA: TGCGCCAGCAGCTACGGGACTAGCGGGAACTACGAGCAGTACTTC; CDR3 protein: CASSYGTSGNYEQYF; clone size: few; D gene: TRBD2; J gene: TRBJ2-7; V gene: TRBV5-1
CDR3 DNA: TGTGCCAGCAGTTTCAATGGCGGTTCCGAGCAGTACTTC; CDR3 protein: CASSFNGGSEQYF; clone size: .; D gene: .; J gene: TRBJ2-7; V gene: TRBV12-3/TRBV12-4
CDR3 DNA: TGCGCCAGCAGCCGGACAGGGATCGGCAATCAGCCCCAGCATTTT; CDR3 protein: CASSRTGIGNQPQHF; clone size: .; D gene: TRBD1; J gene: TRBJ1-5; V gene: TRBV5-1
CDR3 DNA: TGCAGCGCAAGCAGTTTCGGGGGCAATGAGCAGTTCTTC; CDR3 protein: CSASSFGGNEQFF; clone size: many; D gene: .; J gene: TRBJ2-1; V gene: TRBV29-1
CDR3 DNA: TGCAGTGCTAGAGACACATCCGCGCAAGAGACCCAGTACTTC; CDR3 protein: CSARDTSAQETQYF; clone size: .; D gene: .; J gene: TRBJ2-5; V gene: TRBV20-1
CDR3 DNA: TGCGCCAGCAGTGGCGGGAGAACCACAGATACGCAGTATTTT; CDR3 protein: CASSGGRTTDTQYF; clone size: .; D gene: TRBD2; J gene: TRBJ2-3; V gene: TRBV5-1
CDR3 DNA: TGTGCCAGCAGCTTGGGGCTAGCGGGAGGGACCGCCTACAATGAGCAGTTCTTC; CDR3 protein: CASSLGLAGGTAYNEQFF; clone size: few; D gene: TRBD2; J gene: TRBJ2-1; V gene: TRBV5-6
CDR3 DNA: TGCGCCAGCAGCCAAGGTCTAGCGGGGCCTCCCTACGAGCAGTACTTC; CDR3 protein: CASSQGLAGPPYEQYF; clone size: many; D gene: TRBD2; J gene: TRBJ2-7; V gene: TRBV4-1
CDR3 DNA: TGTGCCAGCAGTTACTCCGGCGGGGAGCAGTACTTC; CDR3 protein: CASSYSGGEQYF; clone size: few; D gene: .; J gene: TRBJ2-7; V gene: TRBV6-2/TRBV6-3
CDR3 DNA: TGCGCCAGCAGCCAACTAGCGGGGGGGCGAAATGAGCAGTTCTTC; CDR3 protein: CASSQLAGGRNEQFF; clone size: many; D gene: TRBD2; J gene: TRBJ2-1; V gene: TRBV4-1
CDR3 DNA: TGTGCCAGCAGTTCGACTAGCGGGGGGGCGATAGATACGCAGTATTTT; CDR3 protein: CASSSTSGGAIDTQYF; clone size: few; D gene: TRBD2; J gene: TRBJ2-3; V gene: TRBV27
CDR3 DNA: TGTGCCAGCAGCTTGGCCCCGGTTACTGAAGCTTTCTTT; CDR3 protein: CASSLAPVTEAFF; clone size: .; D gene: .; J gene: TRBJ1-1; V gene: TRBV7-6
CDR3 DNA: TGCAGCGTTGGTCTGGGGGTAGCCGAGCAGTACTTC; CDR3 protein: CSVGLGVAEQYF; clone size: few; D gene: .; J gene: TRBJ2-7; V gene: TRBV29-1
CDR3 DNA: TGTGCCAGCAGTTACTCCTTGGGGCAGGGCTTCACTGAAGCTTTCTTT; CDR3 protein: CASSYSLGQGFTEAFF; clone size: .; D gene: .; J gene: TRBJ1-1; V gene: TRBV6-5
CDR3 DNA: TGTGCCAGCACCAGCCCCGGACAGCGCTACGAGCAGTACTTC; CDR3 protein: CASTSPGQRYEQYF; clone size: few; D gene: .; J gene: TRBJ2-7; V gene: TRBV6-5
CDR3 DNA: TGTGCCAGTAGTATGGAACTAGCCCGCAATGAGCAGTTCTTC; CDR3 protein: CASSMELARNEQFF; clone size: few; D gene: .; J gene: TRBJ2-1; V gene: TRBV19
CDR3 DNA: TGTGCCAGCAGCTTCGAGACGGGGACCTATGGCTACACCTTC; CDR3 protein: CASSFETGTYGYTF; clone size: .; D gene: .; J gene: TRBJ1-2; V gene: TRBV7-9
CDR3 DNA: TGTGCCACCAGCAGACAGGGAAATGAGCAGTTCTTC; CDR3 protein: CATSRQGNEQFF; clone size: many; D gene: .; J gene: TRBJ2-1; V gene: TRBV15
CDR3 DNA: TGTGCCATCAGTGAAGGGGTTGACTATGGCTACACCTTC; CDR3 protein: CAISEGVDYGYTF; clone size: few; D gene: .; J gene: TRBJ1-2; V gene: TRBV10-3
CDR3 DNA: TGTGCCAGCAGCGCCTGGACCTTGAGCTCCTACGAGCAGTACTTC; CDR3 protein: CASSAWTLSSYEQYF; clone size: .; D gene: .; J gene: TRBJ2-7; V gene: TRBV5-6
CDR3 DNA: TGTGCCAGCAGTCCTGCAGACAGGGTCGCTTCACCCCTCCACTTT; CDR3 protein: CASSPADRVASPLHF; clone size: .; D gene: TRBD1; J gene: TRBJ1-6; V gene: TRBV27
CDR3 DNA: TGTGCCAGCTGGACAGGGGCGAACACAGATACGCAGTATTTT; CDR3 protein: CASWTGANTDTQYF; clone size: .; D gene: TRBD1; J gene: TRBJ2-3; V gene: TRBV18
CDR3 DNA: TGTGCCAGCAGCTTTGTCCAGGGGGATGAAGAGACCCAGTACTTC; CDR3 protein: CASSFVQGDEETQYF; clone size: .; D gene: .; J gene: TRBJ2-5; V gene: TRBV12-1
CDR3 DNA: TGTGCCAGCAGCACCAGGACGGGGGCCGGGGAGCTGTTTTTT; CDR3 protein: CASSTRTGAGELFF; clone size: .; D gene: .; J gene: TRBJ2-2; V gene: TRBV7-9
CDR3 DNA: TGTGCCAGCAGCTCCCCCGACAGGGGGTACGAGCAGTACTTC; CDR3 protein: CASSSPDRGYEQYF; clone size: few; D gene: TRBD1; J gene: TRBJ2-7; V gene: TRBV11-3
CDR3 DNA: TGTGCCAGCAGCCTTACAGGTCAGAGCACTGAAGCTTTCTTT; CDR3 protein: CASSLTGQSTEAFF; clone size: .; D gene: .; J gene: TRBJ1-1; V gene: TRBV3-1
CDR3 DNA: TGTGCCAGCTCACCAGTGTCCGGAGGAGAGACCCAGTACTTC; CDR3 protein: CASSPVSGGETQYF; clone size: .; D gene: .; J gene: TRBJ2-5; V gene: TRBV18
CDR3 DNA: TGTGCCAGCAGCTCCGGACAGGGAGGGACCGGGGAGCTGTTTTTT; CDR3 protein: CASSSGQGGTGELFF; clone size: many; D gene: .; J gene: TRBJ2-2; V gene: TRBV7-2
CDR3 DNA: TGCGCCAGCAGCCCGGGACAGACCTACAATGAGCAGTTCTTC; CDR3 protein: CASSPGQTYNEQFF; clone size: few; D gene: TRBD1; J gene: TRBJ2-1; V gene: TRBV5-1
CDR3 DNA: TGTGCCAGCAGTTTGGGTCGGGTGGGCGGATTGGGCACTGAAGCTTTCTTT; CDR3 protein: CASSLGRVGGLGTEAFF; clone size: few; D gene: .; J gene: TRBJ1-1; V gene: TRBV12-3/TRBV12-4
CDR3 DNA: TGTGCCAGCAGCCCTATGGACAGGGAATCCGGGGAGCTGTTTTTT; CDR3 protein: CASSPMDRESGELFF; clone size: .; D gene: TRBD1; J gene: TRBJ2-2; V gene: TRBV5-4
CDR3 DNA: TGTGCCAGCAGCACCCACCTTAGAGGGGCCGGCTATGGCTACACCTTC; CDR3 protein: CASSTHLRGAGYGYTF; clone size: .; D gene: .; J gene: TRBJ1-2; V gene: TRBV12-3/TRBV12-4
CDR3 DNA: TGCAGCGTTGAAGAAGCTCATGAGGTGGTGAAGCAGTACTTC; CDR3 protein: CSVEEAHEVVKQYF; clone size: few; D gene: .; J gene: TRBJ2-7; V gene: TRBV29-1
CDR3 DNA: TGTGCCAGCAGTCGCGGGACTAGACCCTACGAGCAGTACTTC; CDR3 protein: CASSRGTRPYEQYF; clone size: few; D gene: TRBD2; J gene: TRBJ2-7; V gene: TRBV27
CDR3 DNA: TGTGCCAGCAGCCCCCTAGCGGGGCTTTTAAATGAGCAGTTCTTC; CDR3 protein: CASSPLAGLLNEQFF; clone size: few; D gene: TRBD2; J gene: TRBJ2-1; V gene: TRBV7-3
CDR3 DNA: TGCAGCGTTGAGGGCTGTCAAGAGACCCAGTACTTC; CDR3 protein: CSVEGCQETQYF; clone size: many; D gene: .; J gene: TRBJ2-5; V gene: TRBV29-1
CDR3 DNA: TGCGCCAGCTTTGCTGGCGGGGCTAGCTCCTACAATGAGCAGTTCTTC; CDR3 protein: CASFAGGASSYNEQFF; clone size: .; D gene: .; J gene: TRBJ2-1; V gene: TRBV5-1
CDR3 DNA: TGTGCCAGCAGCGCCCGGGACAGCACAGATACGCAGTATTTT; CDR3 protein: CASSARDSTDTQYF; clone size: .; D gene: .; J gene: TRBJ2-3; V gene: TRBV7-3
CDR3 DNA: TGTGCCAGCCAACGAGGGGTTGGGCAGCCCCAGCATTTT; CDR3 protein: CASQRGVGQPQHF; clone size: few; D gene: .; J gene: TRBJ1-5; V gene: TRBV12-3/TRBV12-4
CDR3 DNA: TGCGCCAGCAGCCACCCGGTTGAACAAAGAACCTACGAGCAGTACTTC; CDR3 protein: CASSHPVEQRTYEQYF; clone size: few; D gene: .; J gene: TRBJ2-7; V gene: TRBV4-1
CDR3 DNA: TGTGCCAGCAGTTTAACAGGGGGCTACCAAGGAGTATCTTTCTTT; CDR3 protein: CASSLTGGYQGVSFF; clone size: .; D gene: TRBD1; J gene: TRBJ1-1; V gene: TRBV12-3/TRBV12-4
CDR3 DNA: TGTGCCAGCAGGAGAGGACAGGGGGCGTCGGGTACCGGGGAGCTGTTTTTT; CDR3 protein: CASRRGQGASGTGELFF; clone size: few; D gene: TRBD1; J gene: TRBJ2-2; V gene: TRBV12-3/TRBV12-4
CDR3 DNA: TGCAGTGCTAGACTCGGACTAGCGGGATTTGAGCAGTTCTTC; CDR3 protein: CSARLGLAGFEQFF; clone size: .; D gene: TRBD2; J gene: TRBJ2-1; V gene: TRBV20-1
CDR3 DNA: TGTGCCAGCAGCTTTTACAGGGGGAGCACAGATACGCAGTATTTT; CDR3 protein: CASSFYRGSTDTQYF; clone size: many; D gene: TRBD1; J gene: TRBJ2-3; V gene: TRBV11-2
CDR3 DNA: TGTGCCAGCAGCCCGGGACTAGCGGGATCGGTGCAGTACTTC; CDR3 protein: CASSPGLAGSVQYF; clone size: few; D gene: TRBD2; J gene: TRBJ2-7; V gene: TRBV7-2
CDR3 DNA: TGTGCCACCAGCAGAGCACCTCTGGAGACCCAGTACTTC; CDR3 protein: CATSRAPLETQYF; clone size: few; D gene: .; J gene: TRBJ2-5; V gene: TRBV15